This TCR beta chain originates from a study of cytomegalovirus exposure and HLA in healthy donors. Whole-study context: Earlier work reported 95 million to 130 million unique TCR beta sequences from 180 million or so T cells.

Whole-study findings and limits: Presence/absence analyses assumed roughly uniform sequencing depth across donors, which may not hold. Some TCR beta chains (about 170 of them) were listed as cytomegalovirus-associated.

The CDR3 has 15 residues. Germline V gene sequence: CDR1 SEHNR, CDR2 FQNEAQ (reference sequence). V lost 4 bases to trimming and J lost 2 bases, with 14 bases between them. The study sampled nominally healthy donors, though unrecorded immune exposures were likely. Concerning this clone itself: Its specificity is unknown.

In the PCR, 60 Vbeta and 13 Jbeta primers were used. Method: immunoSEQ multiplex PCR; TCRdb's copy keeps in-frame clones and lacks some. The table has more than 110,000 clones, 65% to 80% seen once. The clonotype originates from a man under 40 in good health and CMV-seronegative. This rearrangement joins TRBV7-9 to TRBJ1-1; D not certain. Sequencing was performed on PBMCs. As DNA, the CDR3 is TGTGCCAGCAGCTCTAGTAGCAGCCTTAACACTGAAGCTTTCTTT. Translated: CASSSSSSLNTEAFF.